Below are 23 T cell receptor beta chains sequenced from a single sample in a study of blood T cell repertoires in COVID-19. The assay was immunoSEQ multiplex PCR, and TCRdb's table has in-frame clones only and misses some. The data show roughly 230,000 clones, more than 80% seen once. Sequenced sample: peripheral blood. The receptors originated from a human donor in a cohort sampled during active COVID-19.

J is TRBJ2-1 and V is TRBV6-5; 7 nucleotides line up with TRBD1. Trimming cost V 8 bases and J 4 bases; bases outside gene matches: 5. The CDR3 has 13 residues. Germline-derived CDR1 and CDR2 are MNHEY and SVGAGI. The CDR3 DNA reads as TGTGCCAGCTTGGGGACAGAGTACAATGAGCAGTTCTTC. Protein product: CASLGTEYNEQFF.

The V and J genes are TRBV2 and TRBJ1-4; 8 bases are shared with TRBD1. This CDR3 is built from 16 residues. Germline V gene sequence: CDR1 SNHLY, CDR2 FYNNEI. The junction had 6 bases not matched to a gene; V was cut back by 5 bases and J by 1 base. CDR3 in amino acids: CASSSGRGQTNEKLFF. CDR3 nucleotide sequence: TGTGCCAGCAGTTCGGGCAGGGGGCAAACTAATGAAAAACTGTTTTTT.

The genes are TRBV24-1 and TRBJ2-1; a weak D match, TRBD1 (5 bases). This CDR3 is 12 amino acids long. The V end lost 9 bases, the J end lost 4 bases, and 9 bases lay between the germline ends. The germline CDR1 and CDR2 sequences are KGHDR and SFDVKD. The CDR3 sequence is CATDRLYNEQFF. As DNA, the CDR3 is TGTGCCACCGACAGATTATACAATGAGCAGTTCTTC.

This clone was counted between two and nine times. The chain joins TRBV5-6 to TRBJ2-1; 7 bases agree with TRBD2. J was trimmed by 0 bases and V by 9 bases; bases with no gene match: 6. There are 14 residues in the CDR3. The germline CDR1 and CDR2 sequences are SGHDT and YYEEEE. CDR3 sequence: CATGGRSSYNEQFF. Here the CDR3 DNA reads TGTGCCACCGGGGGGAGGAGCTCCTACAATGAGCAGTTCTTC.

This chain uses TRBV7-2 with TRBJ2-3; TRBD2 matches 8 bases. V shed 5 bases, J shed 0 bases, and the junction held 13 bases outside the gene matches. This CDR3 is built from 18 residues. Germline V gene data show CDR1 as SGHTA and CDR2 as FQGNSA. CDR3 sequence (DNA): TGTGCCAGCAGCCCAAACGGTCCGCGGGGGGTAAGCACAGATACGCAGTATTTT. Protein sequence: CASSPNGPRGVSTDTQYF.

This clone was seen at least ten times. J is TRBJ1-1 and V is TRBV18; maybe TRBD1 (5 bases). This CDR3 spans 15 amino acids. Germline CDR1 reads KGHSH; CDR2 reads LQKENI. V shed 3 bases and J shed 3 bases, with 14 bases lying between them. The CDR3 spells CASSPTKGGDTEAFF. CDR3 coding DNA: TGTGCCAGCTCACCTACAAAGGGAGGGGACACTGAAGCTTTCTTT.

The chain has TRBV28 and TRBJ2-1; possible D gene TRBD1, 5 bases. The CDR3 has 14 amino acids. The germline CDR1 and CDR2 sequences are MDHEN and SYDVKM. V dropped 6 bases and J dropped 6 bases, with 15 bases sitting between them. CDR3 amino acids: CASSLNRLSNEQFF. In DNA, the CDR3 is TGTGCCAGCAGCCTTAACAGGTTATCCAATGAGCAGTTCTTC.

A remark on this clone: A read error may be the cause here, since a much bigger clone is one base away. The sample holds other DNA sequences that translate to the same CDR3. V gene TRBV30 combines with J gene TRBJ1-2; TRBD1 matches 7 bases. The junction had 1 base not matched to a gene; V was cut back by 0 bases and J by 3 bases. CDR1 GTSNPN and CDR2 SVGIG come from the germline V gene (reference sequence). This CDR3 contains 13 residues. The CDR3 region has the DNA TGTGCCTGGAGTGTGCAGGGGGACTATGGCTACACCTTC. Translation gives CAWSVQGDYGYTF.

The chain carries TRBV18 and TRBJ2-7, with 8 bases fitting TRBD1. With V trimmed by 2 bases and J by 1 base, 7 bases remained unmatched. This CDR3 region has 16 residues. The germline gives CDR1 KGHSH, CDR2 LQKENI. The chain's CDR3 is CASSPTTRGLSYEQYF. Written as DNA, the CDR3 is TGTGCCAGCTCACCAACTACCAGGGGGCTGTCCTACGAGCAGTACTTC.

J is TRBJ2-7 and V is TRBV2, with 9 bases lining up with TRBD1. The germline gives CDR1 SNHLY, CDR2 FYNNEI. Trimming cost V 7 bases and J 4 bases; bases outside gene matches: 8. The CDR3 is 14 residues long. The CDR3 here is CASTSTGGKYEQYF. CDR3 coding DNA: TGTGCCAGCACATCTACAGGGGGCAAGTACGAGCAGTACTTC.

This chain joins TRBV5-4 and TRBJ2-3; 13 nucleotides line up with TRBD2. After removal of 4 bases from V and 2 bases from J, the junction contained 4 bases not matched to a gene. The CDR3 runs 16 residues. The V gene's germline CDR1 is SGHNT and CDR2 YYREEE (reference sequence). CDR3 loop: CASSPGLAGPTDTQYF. The CDR3 DNA reads TGTGCCAGCAGCCCGGGACTAGCGGGGCCCACAGATACGCAGTATTTT.

The chain employs TRBV3-1 (or the pseudogene TRBV3-2) and TRBJ2-2; D possibly corresponds to TRBD1 (6 bases). V was shortened by 3 bases and J by 7 bases, with 9 bases between the two germline ends. Germline V gene lookup returns CDR1 LGHDT and CDR2 YNNKEL (reference sequence). CDR3 length equals 13 residues. The chain's CDR3 is CASSQARGGELFF. The CDR3 region has the DNA TGTGCCAGCAGCCAGGCCAGGGGCGGGGAGCTGTTTTTT.

The V gene is TRBV10-3, the J gene TRBJ1-6; D perhaps matches TRBD1 (5 bases). The ends were cut back, 7 bases at V and 6 bases at J, with 16 bases in the middle. The CDR3 covers 15 residues. Germline V gives CDR1 ENHRY, CDR2 SYGVKD. The CDR3 DNA follows: TGTGCCATCAAGGGCCCGGGACTCTCTAATTCACCCCTCCACTTT. This sequence encodes CAIKGPGLSNSPLHF.

This chain joins TRBV3-1 (or the pseudogene TRBV3-2) and TRBJ1-1, with 7 bases aligning to TRBD1. After removal of 2 bases from V and 6 bases from J, the junction contained 3 bases not matched to a gene. CDR3 length: 13 amino acids. Germline V CDR1 and CDR2: LGHDT, YNNKEL (reference sequence). The CDR3 bases are TGTGCCAGCAGCCAATCGACAGGGCCTGAAGCTTTCTTT. Amino acid sequence: CASSQSTGPEAFF.

This clone was observed a handful of times. The chain links TRBV18 to TRBJ1-1, with 10 bases lining up with TRBD1. Germline V gene lookup returns CDR1 KGHSH and CDR2 LQKENI. V was pared by 3 bases and J by 4 bases, with 5 bases of the junction left unmatched. There are 15 residues in the CDR3. The CDR3 bases are TGTGCCAGCTCACCTCAGCGGACAGGGGGCACTGAAGCTTTCTTT. Its translation: CASSPQRTGGTEAFF.

The chain is built from TRBV11-3 and TRBJ2-1; no firm D call. The CDR3 totals 13 residues. The ends were cut back, 3 bases at V and 8 bases at J, with 11 bases in the middle. Germline CDR1 SGHNT, CDR2 YENEEA. This CDR3 reads CASSLERTDEQFF. The CDR3 coding sequence is TGTGCCAGCAGCTTGGAGCGTACCGATGAGCAGTTCTTC.

This chain joins TRBV14 and TRBJ2-1; 7 nucleotides align to TRBD2. CDR1 is SGHDN, CDR2 FVKESK, per germline. J lost 6 bases, V lost 7 bases, and 9 bases had no gene match. The CDR3 consists of 14 residues. CDR3 DNA sequence: TGTGCCAGCAAGAGCGGGATATCCCTCAATGAGCAGTTCTTC. It yields the protein CASKSGISLNEQFF.

The chain links TRBV4-1 to TRBJ1-3; no firm D call. CDR3 length: 16 residues. Germline V lookup: CDR1 MGHRA, CDR2 YSYEKL. Trimming stripped 0 bases from V and 0 bases from J, with 9 bases between. As DNA, the CDR3 is TGCGCCAGCAGCCAAGAGGCCGTTCTCTCTGGAAACACCATATATTTT. Translated: CASSQEAVLSGNTIYF.

This chain connects TRBV6-5 to TRBJ1-6, with TRBD1 matching 7 bases. Trimming removed 2 bases from V and 9 bases from J; junction bases left unmatched: 10. The CDR3 is 16 amino acids. The V gene's germline CDR1 is MNHEY and CDR2 SVGAGI. The CDR3 sequence is CASSYMAGGEGSPLHF. The CDR3 DNA sequence: TGTGCCAGCAGTTACATGGCAGGGGGTGAAGGTTCACCCCTCCACTTT.

This rearrangement joins TRBV6-5 to TRBJ2-1, with 11 bases matching TRBD2. CDR1 and CDR2 (germline): MNHEY, SVGAGI. The CDR3 is 15 amino acids. V lost 5 bases, J lost 5 bases, and 5 bases stayed unmatched. The CDR3 sequence: CASSPGTSGHNEQFF. The CDR3 bases are TGTGCCAGCAGTCCAGGGACTAGCGGCCACAATGAGCAGTTCTTC.

The chain uses TRBV5-1 and TRBJ1-2; D gene ambiguous. CDR1 is SGHRS, CDR2 YFSETQ, per germline. CDR3 length equals 15 residues. Trimming shortened V by 0 bases and J by 4 bases, and 13 bases separated the two germline ends. The CDR3 DNA follows: TGCGCCAGCAGCTTGGTTCAGCCTGGGCCCTATGGCTACACCTTC. It is translated as CASSLVQPGPYGYTF.

This rearrangement joins TRBV12-3 or TRBV12-4 to TRBJ1-1, with TRBD1 matching 7 bases. The J segment lost 11 bases and the V segment lost 5 bases, leaving 11 bases of the junction unmatched. The CDR3 loop spans 13 amino acids. This CDR3 reads CASSTNRGPMAFF. CDR3 DNA: TGTGCCAGCAGTACCAACAGGGGACCTATGGCTTTCTTT.

This clone has a handful of counts. V is TRBV2 and J is TRBJ1-2, with D possibly being TRBD1 (5 bases). This CDR3 has 13 residues. Germline V CDR1 and CDR2: SNHLY, FYNNEI. Trimming took off 4 bases at V and 5 bases at J, with 11 bases between the two ends. Here the CDR3 reads CASSVGQGYGYTF. CDR3 coding DNA: TGTGCCAGCAGTGTCGGGCAGGGATATGGCTACACCTTC.